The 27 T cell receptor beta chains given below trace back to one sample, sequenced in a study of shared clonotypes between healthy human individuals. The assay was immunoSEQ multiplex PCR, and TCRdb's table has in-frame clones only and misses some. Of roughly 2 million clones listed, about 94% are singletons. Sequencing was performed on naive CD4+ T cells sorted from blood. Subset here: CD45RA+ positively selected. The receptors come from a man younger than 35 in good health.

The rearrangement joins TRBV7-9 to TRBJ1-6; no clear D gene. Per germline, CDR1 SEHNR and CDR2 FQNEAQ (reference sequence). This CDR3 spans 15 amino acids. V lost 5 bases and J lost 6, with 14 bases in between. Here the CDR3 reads CASSPSGNINSPLHF. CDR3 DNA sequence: TGTGCCAGCAGCCCCTCCGGAAACATTAATTCACCCCTCCACTTT.

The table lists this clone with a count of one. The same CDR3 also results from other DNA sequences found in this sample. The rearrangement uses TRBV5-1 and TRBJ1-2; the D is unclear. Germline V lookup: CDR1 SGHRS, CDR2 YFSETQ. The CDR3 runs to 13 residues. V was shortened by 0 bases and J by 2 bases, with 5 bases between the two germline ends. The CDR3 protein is CASSLVGNYGYTF. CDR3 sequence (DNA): TGCGCCAGCAGCTTGGTCGGGAACTATGGCTACACCTTC.

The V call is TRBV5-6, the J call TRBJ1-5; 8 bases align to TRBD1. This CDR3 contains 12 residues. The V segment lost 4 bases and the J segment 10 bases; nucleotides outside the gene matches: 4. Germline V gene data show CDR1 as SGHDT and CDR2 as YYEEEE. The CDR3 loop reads CASSRGQAPQHF. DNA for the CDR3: TGTGCCAGCAGCCGGGGACAGGCTCCCCAGCATTTT.

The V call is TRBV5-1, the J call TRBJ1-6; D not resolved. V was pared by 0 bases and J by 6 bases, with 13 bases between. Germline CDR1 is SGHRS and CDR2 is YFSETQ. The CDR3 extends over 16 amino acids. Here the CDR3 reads CASSLVPGASNSPLHF. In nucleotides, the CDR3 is TGCGCCAGCAGCTTGGTTCCCGGTGCTTCTAATTCACCCCTCCACTTT.

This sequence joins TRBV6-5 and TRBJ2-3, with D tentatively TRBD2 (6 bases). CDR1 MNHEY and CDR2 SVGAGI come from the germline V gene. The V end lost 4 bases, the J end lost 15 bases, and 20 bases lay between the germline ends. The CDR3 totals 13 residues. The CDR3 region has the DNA TGTGCCAGCAGTTCCCAAAACCTGCCGGGAGCTTATTTT. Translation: CASSSQNLPGAYF.

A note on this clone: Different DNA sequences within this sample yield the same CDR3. The CDR3 protein is CASSFSNQPQHF. The CDR3 nucleotides are TGTGCCAGTAGTTTTAGCAATCAGCCCCAGCATTTT. The rearrangement joins TRBV19 to TRBJ1-5; D is ambiguous. CDR1 and CDR2 (germline): LNHDA, SQIVND (reference sequence). V lost 5 bases and J lost 0, with 2 bases in between. The CDR3 extends over 12 amino acids.

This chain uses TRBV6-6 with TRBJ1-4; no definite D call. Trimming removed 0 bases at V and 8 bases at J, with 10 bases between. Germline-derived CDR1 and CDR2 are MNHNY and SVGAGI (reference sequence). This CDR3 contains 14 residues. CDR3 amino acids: CASSYSQTGEKLFF. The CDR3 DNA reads TGTGCCAGCAGTTACTCGCAGACGGGGGAAAAACTGTTTTTT.

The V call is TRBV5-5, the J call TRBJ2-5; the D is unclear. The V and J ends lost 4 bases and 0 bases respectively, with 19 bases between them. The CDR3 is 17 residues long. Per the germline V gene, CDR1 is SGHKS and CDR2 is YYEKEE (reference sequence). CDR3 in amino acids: CASSPLGTQKNQETQYF. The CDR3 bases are TGTGCCAGCAGCCCCCTGGGTACACAGAAGAACCAAGAGACCCAGTACTTC. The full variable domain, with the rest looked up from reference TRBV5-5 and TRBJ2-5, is DAGVTQSPTHLIKTRGQQVTLRCSPISGHKSVSWYQQVLGQGPQFIFQYYEKEERGRGNFPDRFSARQFPNYSSELNVNALLLGDSALYLCASSPLGTQKNQETQYFGPGTRLLVL.

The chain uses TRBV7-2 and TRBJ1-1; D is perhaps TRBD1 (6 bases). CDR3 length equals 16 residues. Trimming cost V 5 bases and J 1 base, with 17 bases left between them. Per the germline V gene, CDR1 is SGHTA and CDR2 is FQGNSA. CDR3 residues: CASSRDRLGTNTEAFF. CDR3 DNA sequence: TGTGCCAGCAGCCGCGACAGGTTGGGGACGAACACTGAAGCTTTCTTT.

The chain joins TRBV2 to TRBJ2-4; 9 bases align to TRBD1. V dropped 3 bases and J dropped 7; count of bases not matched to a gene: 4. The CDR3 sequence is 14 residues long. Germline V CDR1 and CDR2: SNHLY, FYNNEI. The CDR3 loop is CASSDRTGANIQYF. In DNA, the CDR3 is TGTGCCAGCAGTGATCGGACAGGGGCCAACATTCAGTACTTC.

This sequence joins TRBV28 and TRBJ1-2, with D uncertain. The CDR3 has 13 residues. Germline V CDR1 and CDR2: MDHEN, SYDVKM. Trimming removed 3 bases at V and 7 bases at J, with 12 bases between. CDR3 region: CASSFRGYPGYTF. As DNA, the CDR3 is TGTGCCAGCAGTTTCCGGGGATATCCTGGCTACACCTTC.

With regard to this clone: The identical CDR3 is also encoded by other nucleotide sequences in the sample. The CDR3 loop reads CASSLGPDTGELFF. CDR3 coding DNA: TGTGCCAGCAGCTTAGGACCGGACACCGGGGAGCTGTTTTTT. This rearrangement joins TRBV11-3 to TRBJ2-2; D is undetermined. The CDR3 has 14 residues. Trimming left V 1 base short and J 3 bases short, with 6 bases between. Germline V gene sequence: CDR1 SGHNT, CDR2 YENEEA. The full variable domain, in which reference TRBV11-3 and TRBJ2-2 provide the parts outside the CDR3, is EAGVVQSPRYKIIEKKQPVAFWCNPISGHNTLYWYLQNLGQGPELLIRYENEEAVDDSQLPKDRFSAERLKGVDSTLKIQPAELGDSAVYLCASSLGPDTGELFFGEGSRLTVL.

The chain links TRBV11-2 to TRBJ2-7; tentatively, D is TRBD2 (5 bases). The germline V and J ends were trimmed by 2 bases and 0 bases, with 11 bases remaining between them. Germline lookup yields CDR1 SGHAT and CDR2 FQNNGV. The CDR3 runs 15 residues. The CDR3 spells CASSLLEGSSYEQYF. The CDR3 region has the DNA TGTGCCAGCAGCTTACTGGAAGGGAGCTCCTACGAGCAGTACTTC.

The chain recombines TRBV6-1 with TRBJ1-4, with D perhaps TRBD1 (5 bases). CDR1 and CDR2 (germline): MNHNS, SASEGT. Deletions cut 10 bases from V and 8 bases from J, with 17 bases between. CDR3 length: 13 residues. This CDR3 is CAKPAGEGEKLFF. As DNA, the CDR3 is TGTGCCAAACCTGCCGGGGAGGGGGAAAAACTGTTTTTT.

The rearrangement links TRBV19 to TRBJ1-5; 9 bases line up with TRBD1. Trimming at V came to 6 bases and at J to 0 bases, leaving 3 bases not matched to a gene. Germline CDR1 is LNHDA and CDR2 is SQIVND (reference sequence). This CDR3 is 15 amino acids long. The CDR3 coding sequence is TGTGCCAGTAGGCAACAGGGGGCTAGCAATCAGCCCCAGCATTTT. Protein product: CASRQQGASNQPQHF.

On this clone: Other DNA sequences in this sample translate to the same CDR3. CDR3: CASSLGLAGSNEQFF. The CDR3 bases are TGTGCCAGCAGCTTGGGACTAGCGGGGTCTAATGAGCAGTTCTTC. J is TRBJ2-1 and V is TRBV5-4; 11 nucleotides match TRBD2. Trimming took 0 bases from V and 7 from J; bases not matched to a gene: 3. The germline CDR1 and CDR2 sequences are SGHNT and YYREEE (reference sequence). The CDR3 runs to 15 residues.

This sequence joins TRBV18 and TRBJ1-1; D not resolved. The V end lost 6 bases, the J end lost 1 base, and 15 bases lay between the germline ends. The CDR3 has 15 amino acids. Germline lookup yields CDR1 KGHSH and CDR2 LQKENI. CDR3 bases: TGTGCCAGCTCCCCCATTAATTTCCAGAACACTGAAGCTTTCTTT. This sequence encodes CASSPINFQNTEAFF. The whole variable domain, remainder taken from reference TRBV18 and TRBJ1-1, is NAGVMQNPRHLVRRRGQEARLRCSPMKGHSHVYWYRQLPEEGLKFMVYLQKENIIDESGMPKERFSAEFPKEGPSILRIQQVVRGDSAAYFCASSPINFQNTEAFFGQGTRLTVV.

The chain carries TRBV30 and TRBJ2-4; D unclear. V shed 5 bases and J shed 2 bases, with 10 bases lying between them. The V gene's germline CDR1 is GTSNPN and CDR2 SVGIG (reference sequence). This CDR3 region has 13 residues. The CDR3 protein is CAWALDSKNIQYF. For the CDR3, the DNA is TGTGCCTGGGCCCTGGATTCCAAAAACATTCAGTACTTC.

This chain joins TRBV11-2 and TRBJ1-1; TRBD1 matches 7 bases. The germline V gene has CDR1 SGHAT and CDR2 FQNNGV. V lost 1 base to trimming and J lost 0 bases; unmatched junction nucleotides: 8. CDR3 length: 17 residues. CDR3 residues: CASSLVAGGGVNTEAFF. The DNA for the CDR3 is TGTGCCAGCAGCTTAGTCGCAGGGGGAGGGGTGAACACTGAAGCTTTCTTT.

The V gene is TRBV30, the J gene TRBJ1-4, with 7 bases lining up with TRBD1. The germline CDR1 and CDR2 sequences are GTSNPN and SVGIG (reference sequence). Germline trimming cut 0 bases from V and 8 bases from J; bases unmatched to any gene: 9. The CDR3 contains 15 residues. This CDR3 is CAWSVDTGVGEKLFF. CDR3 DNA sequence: TGTGCCTGGAGTGTAGATACAGGGGTAGGAGAAAAACTGTTTTTT.

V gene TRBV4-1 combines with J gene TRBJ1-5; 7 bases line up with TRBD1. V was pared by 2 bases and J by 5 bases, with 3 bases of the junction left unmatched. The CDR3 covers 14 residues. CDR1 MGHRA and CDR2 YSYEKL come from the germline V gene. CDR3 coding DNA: TGCGCCAGCAGCCAAACAGGGGATTATCAGCCCCAGCATTTT. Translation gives CASSQTGDYQPQHF.

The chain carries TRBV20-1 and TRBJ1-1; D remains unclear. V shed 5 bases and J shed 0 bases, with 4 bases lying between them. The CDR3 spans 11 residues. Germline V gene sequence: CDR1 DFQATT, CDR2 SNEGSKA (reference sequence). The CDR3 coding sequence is TGCAGTGCTTTTATGAACACTGAAGCTTTCTTT. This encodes CSAFMNTEAFF.

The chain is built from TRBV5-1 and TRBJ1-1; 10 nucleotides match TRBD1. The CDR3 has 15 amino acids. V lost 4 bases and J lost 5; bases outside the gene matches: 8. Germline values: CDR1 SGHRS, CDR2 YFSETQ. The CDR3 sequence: CASSTGDRGGTEAFF. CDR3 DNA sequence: TGCGCCAGCAGCACCGGGGACAGGGGTGGTACTGAAGCTTTCTTT.

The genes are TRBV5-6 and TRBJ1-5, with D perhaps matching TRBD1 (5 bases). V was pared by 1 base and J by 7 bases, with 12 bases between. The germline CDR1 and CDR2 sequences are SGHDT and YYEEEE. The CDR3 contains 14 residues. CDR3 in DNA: TGTGCCAGCAGCTTGTTGGGGGTGGGGCAGCCCCAGCATTTT. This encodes CASSLLGVGQPQHF.

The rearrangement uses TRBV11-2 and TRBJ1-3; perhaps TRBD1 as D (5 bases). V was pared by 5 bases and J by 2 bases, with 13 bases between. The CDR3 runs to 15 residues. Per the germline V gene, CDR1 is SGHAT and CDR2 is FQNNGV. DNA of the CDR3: TGTGCCAGCAGCCCGGGACTGACTACTGGAAACACCATATATTTT. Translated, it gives CASSPGLTTGNTIYF.

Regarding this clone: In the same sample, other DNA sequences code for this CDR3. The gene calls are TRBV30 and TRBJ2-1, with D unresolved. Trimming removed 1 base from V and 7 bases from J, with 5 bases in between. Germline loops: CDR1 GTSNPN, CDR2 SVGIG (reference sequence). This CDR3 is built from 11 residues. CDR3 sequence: CAWSDRNEQFF. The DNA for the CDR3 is TGTGCCTGGAGTGATAGGAATGAGCAGTTCTTC.

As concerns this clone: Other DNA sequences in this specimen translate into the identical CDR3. This CDR3 reads CASRRTGNTEAFF. The CDR3, as DNA: TGTGCCAGCAGAAGGACAGGTAACACTGAAGCTTTCTTT. The V and J genes are TRBV6-5 and TRBJ1-1; 7 bases are shared with TRBD1. The junction had 3 bases not matched to a gene; V was cut back by 6 bases and J by 2 bases. This CDR3 is built from 13 residues. Germline V gives CDR1 MNHEY, CDR2 SVGAGI.